This entry describes one T cell receptor beta chain. The source of the sample is a study of control samples from healthy donors and cancer patients. This CDR3 spans 15 amino acids. CDR1 and CDR2 (germline): DFQATT, SNEGSKA (reference sequence). V was pared by 4 bases and J by 9 bases, with 19 bases between. Only in-frame clones appear in the TCRdb table, and some are missing; sequencing was by immunoSEQ multiplex PCR. The sample has about 120,000 clones; 80% to 95% are singletons. The gene calls are TRBV20-1 and TRBJ1-6; D perhaps matches TRBD1 (6 bases). The sequence derives from a man between 18 and 35 years old in good health. Input material: blood. The CDR3 DNA reads as TGCAGTGCTAATGATGGGGCGCTAGGGGGTTCACCCCTCCACTTT. Translated, it gives CSANDGALGGSPLHF.